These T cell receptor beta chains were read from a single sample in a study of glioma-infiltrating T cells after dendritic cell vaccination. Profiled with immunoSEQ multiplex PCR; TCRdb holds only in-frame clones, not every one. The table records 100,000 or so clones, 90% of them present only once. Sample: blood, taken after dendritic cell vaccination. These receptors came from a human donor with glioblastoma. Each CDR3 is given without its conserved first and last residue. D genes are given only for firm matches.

CDR3 protein: ASSIQGSSYEQY
CDR3 length: 12
D gene: .
V gene: TRBV19

CDR3 protein: ASRGFQGTEAF
CDR3 length: 11
D gene: .
V gene: TRBV10-2

CDR3 protein: ASNDGGLNTEAF
CDR3 length: 12
D gene: .
V gene: TRBV5-1

CDR3 protein: ASSLAGHWGRSNYGYT
CDR3 length: 16
D gene: .
V gene: TRBV5-6

CDR3 protein: ASSVAGKNEQF
CDR3 length: 11
D gene: TRBD2
V gene: TRBV14

CDR3 protein: ASSLSGQISNQPQH
CDR3 length: 14
D gene: .
V gene: TRBV27

CDR3 protein: AWSEDRVKIQPQH
CDR3 length: 13
D gene: TRBD1
V gene: TRBV30

CDR3 protein: ASTRYLASNEQF
CDR3 length: 12
D gene: .
V gene: TRBV19

CDR3 protein: ASTRTGERQPQH
CDR3 length: 12
D gene: TRBD1
V gene: TRBV2

CDR3 protein: ASSPGTPFDGNTIY
CDR3 length: 14
D gene: .
V gene: TRBV27

CDR3 protein: AWSSRSPSPLH
CDR3 length: 11
D gene: .
V gene: TRBV30

CDR3 protein: ASSRAGASNEQF
CDR3 length: 12
D gene: .
V gene: TRBV2

CDR3 protein: AISVGTGGSYEQY
CDR3 length: 13
D gene: TRBD1
V gene: TRBV10-3

CDR3 protein: ASSLAFLAKNIQY
CDR3 length: 13
D gene: .
V gene: TRBV7-2

CDR3 protein: ASCIIPWDRNDGYT
CDR3 length: 14
D gene: TRBD1
V gene: TRBV18

CDR3 protein: ASSSTGTSSETQY
CDR3 length: 13
D gene: .
V gene: TRBV7-8

CDR3 protein: ASGRLAGFQETQY
CDR3 length: 13
D gene: TRBD2
V gene: TRBV12-5

CDR3 protein: ASSWIEAEAF
CDR3 length: 10
D gene: .
V gene: TRBV27

CDR3 protein: ASSDLLGTDQPQH
CDR3 length: 13
D gene: TRBD1
V gene: TRBV6-1

CDR3 protein: ATSRSYSGGQH
CDR3 length: 11
D gene: .
V gene: TRBV15

CDR3 protein: TWWHNYGYT
CDR3 length: 9
D gene: .
V gene: TRBV20-1

CDR3 protein: ASSGPGQLYGYT
CDR3 length: 12
D gene: TRBD1
V gene: TRBV6-1

CDR3 protein: ASSLATATEAF
CDR3 length: 11
D gene: .
V gene: TRBV5-6

CDR3 protein: AIRAGVAGGRTETQY
CDR3 length: 15
D gene: TRBD2
V gene: TRBV10-3

CDR3 protein: ASSMGQGGGYT
CDR3 length: 11
D gene: .
V gene: TRBV19

CDR3 protein: AISLRGPDPNTEAF
CDR3 length: 14
D gene: .
V gene: TRBV10-3

CDR3 protein: AWSLQGNQPQH
CDR3 length: 11
D gene: .
V gene: TRBV30

CDR3 protein: ASSFGQFSSGNTIY
CDR3 length: 14
D gene: .
V gene: TRBV11-3

CDR3 protein: ASSSGLAGETQY
CDR3 length: 12
D gene: TRBD2
V gene: TRBV7-9

CDR3 protein: ASSFRDRETGELF
CDR3 length: 13
D gene: TRBD1
V gene: TRBV19

CDR3 protein: ASSLAGTGNTEAF
CDR3 length: 13
D gene: TRBD1
V gene: TRBV5-1

CDR3 protein: ASSVGQGGEKLF
CDR3 length: 12
D gene: TRBD1
V gene: TRBV9

CDR3 protein: ASSNVVAGAGDTQY
CDR3 length: 14
D gene: .
V gene: TRBV19

CDR3 protein: ASSIGTSGSTDTQY
CDR3 length: 14
D gene: TRBD2
V gene: TRBV7-6

CDR3 protein: ASRNGGGNTEAF
CDR3 length: 12
D gene: .
V gene: TRBV27

CDR3 protein: ASSLVIQGGIGEQF
CDR3 length: 14
D gene: .
V gene: TRBV5-6

CDR3 protein: ASSLAGPGNTEAF
CDR3 length: 13
D gene: .
V gene: TRBV5-4

CDR3 protein: ASRPTQGLSYEQY
CDR3 length: 13
D gene: .
V gene: TRBV19

CDR3 protein: ASSPGRDRVNTEAF
CDR3 length: 14
D gene: TRBD1
V gene: TRBV5-1

CDR3 protein: ASSLDYYPGTNYGYT
CDR3 length: 15
D gene: .
V gene: TRBV7-9

CDR3 protein: ASSFSVNEQF
CDR3 length: 10
D gene: .
V gene: TRBV5-6

CDR3 protein: ASSPVRDILGYT
CDR3 length: 12
D gene: .
V gene: TRBV18

CDR3 protein: ASSLSFKETQY
CDR3 length: 11
D gene: .
V gene: TRBV5-1

CDR3 protein: ASSLSARGGNEKLF
CDR3 length: 14
D gene: .
V gene: TRBV9

CDR3 protein: AWSRDREGEQY
CDR3 length: 11
D gene: TRBD1
V gene: TRBV30

CDR3 protein: AWSVSGYTQY
CDR3 length: 10
D gene: .
V gene: TRBV30

CDR3 protein: ASSLEGRETQY
CDR3 length: 11
D gene: .
V gene: TRBV5-4

CDR3 protein: ASSLGYNTEAF
CDR3 length: 11
D gene: .
V gene: TRBV7-9

CDR3 protein: ASSLDAWQY
CDR3 length: 9
D gene: .
V gene: TRBV7-8

CDR3 protein: ASSYPDRGVDEQF
CDR3 length: 13
D gene: TRBD1
V gene: TRBV5-1

CDR3 protein: ASSSAGGGGGNTIY
CDR3 length: 14
D gene: .
V gene: TRBV5-1

CDR3 protein: ASSLSTKNEQF
CDR3 length: 11
D gene: .
V gene: TRBV7-2

CDR3 protein: ASSLAGPGEQY
CDR3 length: 11
D gene: .
V gene: TRBV7-9

CDR3 protein: ASSEGETSGIFYNEQF
CDR3 length: 16
D gene: TRBD2
V gene: TRBV6-1

CDR3 protein: ASSLSPGLAGGRWNEQF
CDR3 length: 17
D gene: TRBD2
V gene: TRBV7-9

CDR3 protein: ASSRDRDNDGYT
CDR3 length: 12
D gene: TRBD1
V gene: TRBV7-3

CDR3 protein: ASSLGQGHSYEQY
CDR3 length: 13
D gene: TRBD1
V gene: TRBV5-1

CDR3 protein: ASSVGAGISYEQY
CDR3 length: 13
D gene: .
V gene: TRBV9

CDR3 protein: ASSLRGRDGYT
CDR3 length: 11
D gene: .
V gene: TRBV7-8